Shown below are 28 T cell receptor beta chains from a single sample sequenced in a study of graft-versus-host responses after intestinal transplantation. These receptors lack a known antigen. Using immunoSEQ multiplex PCR, the repertoire was profiled, and TCRdb retains in-frame clones only, with some absent. The sample contains about 71,000 clones, 90% of which appear only once. Sequenced material: unstimulated CD8+ T cells sorted from spleen or lymph node cells, taken before intestinal transplant. Receptors originate from a human donor who received an intestinal transplant.

The CDR3 nucleotides read TGTGCCAGCAGCGCGGGGGATGGCGACGGGGAGCTGTTTTTT. Protein: CASSAGDGDGELFF. This rearrangement joins TRBV9 to TRBJ2-2, with a weak D call TRBD2 (6 bases). CDR1 SGDLS and CDR2 YYNGEE come from the germline V gene. The CDR3 runs 14 residues. V was cut by 3 bases and J by 7 bases, with 13 bases left in between.

The chain recombines TRBV10-3 with TRBJ2-2, with D possibly being TRBD1 (6 bases). The germline V gene encodes CDR1 ENHRY and CDR2 SYGVKD. Trimming removed 10 bases at V and 5 bases at J, with 11 bases between. The CDR3 spans 12 residues. CDR3: CANQQGTGELFF. For the CDR3, the DNA is TGTGCCAATCAACAGGGAACCGGGGAGCTGTTTTTT.

The rearrangement joins TRBV4-1 to TRBJ1-2; 12 positions agree with TRBD1. Germline values: CDR1 MGHRA, CDR2 YSYEKL. This CDR3 spans 19 amino acids. J gave up 4 bases and V 4 bases, and 16 bases lay outside the gene matches. This CDR3 is CASSLPGRDRGPTSYGYTF. CDR3 nucleotides: TGCGCCAGCAGCCTCCCTGGCCGGGACAGGGGGCCCACTAGCTATGGCTACACCTTC.

The chain has TRBV5-4 and TRBJ1-1; D gene uncertain. The germline CDR1 and CDR2 sequences are SGHNT and YYREEE (reference sequence). With 4 bases removed from V and 1 base from J, the gap between germline ends came to 17 bases. The CDR3 totals 16 residues. The CDR3 is CASSPGIAGSNTEAFF. The CDR3 region has the DNA TGTGCCAGCAGCCCGGGAATAGCGGGGTCGAACACTGAAGCTTTCTTT.

About this clone: An end of the junction differs from the germline gene, which may be a read error. CDR3 region: CASSLGQGDEQYF. DNA for the CDR3: TGTGCTAGCAGCTTGGGACAGGGGGACGAGCAGTACTTC. The J gene is TRBJ2-7, the V gene TRBV7-7; 11 bases match TRBD1. The CDR3 contains 13 residues. Germline V gene lookup returns CDR1 SSHAT and CDR2 FNYEAQ (reference sequence).

The rearrangement links TRBV7-9 to TRBJ1-2, with TRBD1 as a possible D gene (6 bases). Germline CDR1 reads SEHNR; CDR2 reads FQNEAQ (reference sequence). V lost 3 bases to trimming and J lost 8 bases, with 16 bases between them. This CDR3 comprises 14 residues. CDR3 sequence (DNA): TGTGCCAGCAGCTTTGGGGGACACAACCCCGGCTACACCTTC. Residues: CASSFGGHNPGYTF.

The CDR3 spells CASSRQGDGIQPQHF. CDR3 DNA sequence: TGTGCCAGCAGCCGACAGGGTGATGGGATTCAGCCCCAGCATTTT. The rearrangement uses TRBV5-6 and TRBJ1-5; 7 bases are shared with TRBD1. This CDR3 spans 15 amino acids. V trimming: 4 bases; J trimming: 6 bases; junction bases outside the gene matches: 10. Germline lookup yields CDR1 SGHDT and CDR2 YYEEEE.

The chain couples TRBV11-2 to TRBJ2-2; 8 bases map to TRBD1. The V gene's germline CDR1 is SGHAT and CDR2 FQNNGV. This CDR3 is 18 amino acids long. V lost 5 bases and J lost 1; bases outside the gene matches: 12. The CDR3 coding sequence is TGTGCCAGCAGCCCCATCCCCGGACAGGGAGGGAACACCGGGGAGCTGTTTTTT. Encoded protein: CASSPIPGQGGNTGELFF.

This rearrangement joins TRBV13 to TRBJ2-7, with TRBD2 as a possible D gene (6 bases). Trimming removed 5 bases from V and 1 base from J, with 12 bases in between. The CDR3 has 14 amino acids. Germline assignment: CDR1 PRHDT and CDR2 FYEKMQ (reference sequence). Here the CDR3 DNA reads TGTGCCAGCAGCCCCCTTGGGGGGTCCTACGAGCAGTACTTC. Its protein product is CASSPLGGSYEQYF.

The rearrangement uses TRBV9 and TRBJ2-7, with a tentative D call TRBD2 (7 bases). Trimming took off 0 bases at V and 4 bases at J, with 20 bases between the two ends. Germline values: CDR1 SGDLS, CDR2 YYNGEE. The CDR3 sequence is 17 residues long. In DNA form, the CDR3 reads TGTGCCAGCAGCGTAGAGGGGGGGGCAGGCAGTGATTACGAGCAGTACTTC. Its translation is CASSVEGGAGSDYEQYF. Complete variable domain (other parts from reference TRBV9 and TRBJ2-7): DSGVTQTPKHLITATGQRVTLRCSPRSGDLSVYWYQQSLDQGLQFLIQYYNGEERAKGNILERFSAQQFPDLHSELNLSSLELGDSALYFCASSVEGGAGSDYEQYFGPGTRLTVT.

The genes are TRBV5-4 and TRBJ2-7, with D maybe TRBD1 (6 bases). This CDR3 comprises 15 residues. Trimming took 3 bases from V and 7 from J, leaving 20 bases between them. Germline V lookup: CDR1 SGHNT, CDR2 YYREEE (reference sequence). CDR3 sequence: CASSWGLEGPREQYF. CDR3 coding DNA: TGTGCCAGCAGCTGGGGGCTTGAAGGCCCCAGAGAGCAGTACTTC.

This sequence joins TRBV5-4 and TRBJ2-3; TRBD2 might be the D (5 bases). The CDR3 spans 14 residues. The V gene's germline CDR1 is SGHNT and CDR2 YYREEE (reference sequence). V lost 3 bases and J 1 base, leaving 9 bases between the germline ends. CDR3 nucleotides: TGTGCCAGCAGCTGGGGTAGCGGCACAGATACGCAGTATTTT. Amino acid sequence: CASSWGSGTDTQYF.

V usage is TRBV14 and J usage is TRBJ2-3, with D hard to call. The CDR3 runs 12 residues. Trimming took 4 bases from V and 0 from J, leaving 2 bases between them. The germline gives CDR1 SGHDN, CDR2 FVKESK. The CDR3 loop is CASSPSTDTQYF. As DNA, the CDR3 is TGTGCCAGCAGCCCTAGCACAGATACGCAGTATTTT.

The chain uses TRBV7-9 and TRBJ2-1; TRBD2 agrees at 11 bases. The CDR3 has 14 amino acids. Looked up from germline, CDR1 is SEHNR and CDR2 is FQNEAQ (reference sequence). V dropped 7 bases and J dropped 8; count of bases not matched to a gene: 7. This chain's CDR3 is CASTPGSGGDEQFF. Here the CDR3 DNA reads TGTGCCAGCACCCCGGGTAGCGGGGGGGATGAGCAGTTCTTC.

This clone appeared a single time. The chain joins TRBV5-1 to TRBJ1-4; no definite D call. With 0 bases removed from V and 5 bases from J, the gap between germline ends came to 14 bases. Germline V gives CDR1 SGHRS, CDR2 YFSETQ. The CDR3 contains 16 residues. The CDR3 DNA reads as TGCGCCAGCAGCTTGGCCCTCATCGGGGTCAATGAAAAACTGTTTTTT. Translated, it gives CASSLALIGVNEKLFF.

The chain joins TRBV10-2 to TRBJ1-2, with D possibly being TRBD1 (5 bases). There are 12 residues in the CDR3. Germline V gene lookup returns CDR1 WSHSY and CDR2 SAAADI. V lost 7 bases and J lost 8, with 14 bases in between. Here the CDR3 DNA reads TGCGCCAGCACCACCGAGGACAACGGCTACACCTTC. This encodes CASTTEDNGYTF.

This clone was counted only a few times. The rearrangement links TRBV5-6 to TRBJ2-1; perhaps TRBD2 as D (6 bases). The CDR3 covers 11 residues. Trimming removed 3 bases from V and 10 bases from J, with 8 bases in between. Germline V CDR1 and CDR2: SGHDT, YYEEEE. CDR3: CASSWGDEQFF. The CDR3 DNA sequence: TGTGCCAGCAGCTGGGGGGACGAGCAGTTCTTC.

This chain joins TRBV19 and TRBJ2-7, with D uncertain. Germline-derived CDR1 and CDR2 are LNHDA and SQIVND (reference sequence). With 3 bases removed from V and 0 bases from J, the gap between germline ends came to 12 bases. The CDR3 consists of 15 residues. The CDR3 protein is CASSIGSSSSYEQYF. CDR3 DNA sequence: TGTGCCAGTAGTATCGGGTCTTCGAGCTCCTACGAGCAGTACTTC.

This rearrangement joins TRBV19 to TRBJ2-2; 12 nucleotides line up with TRBD1. The J segment lost 6 bases and the V segment lost 5 bases, leaving 1 base of the junction unmatched. This CDR3 comprises 14 residues. Germline V gives CDR1 LNHDA, CDR2 SQIVND (reference sequence). For the CDR3, the DNA is TGTGCCAGTAGTGGGACAGGGGGCGCCGGGGAGCTGTTTTTT. Translating it yields CASSGTGGAGELFF.

This sequence joins TRBV5-4 and TRBJ2-1, with 7 bases fitting TRBD2. Trimming removed 1 base from V and 5 bases from J; junction bases left unmatched: 9. CDR1 is SGHNT, CDR2 YYREEE, per germline (reference sequence). CDR3 length: 16 amino acids. The CDR3 spells CASSLLRGGLDNEQFF. CDR3 DNA sequence: TGTGCCAGCAGCTTGCTGCGCGGGGGTCTTGACAATGAGCAGTTCTTC.

This chain connects TRBV13 to TRBJ1-2; 8 nucleotides line up with TRBD1. J lost 8 bases, V lost 5 bases, and 7 bases had no gene match. The CDR3 extends over 13 amino acids. Germline V gene data show CDR1 as PRHDT and CDR2 as FYEKMQ (reference sequence). CDR3 coding DNA: TGTGCCAGCAGCCTCAGGGGGCGAGACGGCTACACCTTC. Translation gives CASSLRGRDGYTF.

This chain joins TRBV6-4 and TRBJ1-1; 7 bases match TRBD1. The CDR3 extends over 12 amino acids. Germline V lookup: CDR1 MRHNA, CDR2 SNTAGT. V was pared by 7 bases and J by 5 bases, with 4 bases of the junction left unmatched. The CDR3 DNA sequence: TGTGCCAGCATGCCAGGGGGTACTGAAGCTTTCTTT. This translates into CASMPGGTEAFF.

This chain links TRBV19 with TRBJ1-3, with D maybe TRBD1 (6 bases). Trimming left V 7 bases short and J 2 bases short, with 12 bases between. Per germline, CDR1 LNHDA and CDR2 SQIVND (reference sequence). The CDR3 runs 14 residues. In DNA, the CDR3 is TGTGCCAGTAAAGCGGGGGCGACTGGAAACACCATATATTTT. It encodes CASKAGATGNTIYF.

V is TRBV4-1 and J is TRBJ2-5; D is unresolved. The CDR3 extends over 12 amino acids. The germline CDR1 and CDR2 sequences are MGHRA and YSYEKL. The V and J ends lost 3 bases and 4 bases respectively, with 6 bases between them. The CDR3 sequence: CASSHEAETQYF. The CDR3 DNA reads as TGCGCCAGCAGCCATGAGGCAGAGACCCAGTACTTC.

The chain combines TRBV27 with TRBJ1-5; no definite D call. The CDR3 loop spans 13 amino acids. V lost 4 bases to trimming and J lost 3 bases, with 7 bases between them. Germline V gene sequence: CDR1 MNHEY, CDR2 SMNVEV (reference sequence). CDR3 DNA sequence: TGTGCCAGCAGTTCGGTCGCCAATCAGCCCCAGCATTTT. It encodes CASSSVANQPQHF.

In nucleotides, the CDR3 is TGTGCCAGCAGCGTAGTCGGGGGGCCGGGGAATGAGCAGTTCTTC. Encoded protein: CASSVVGGPGNEQFF. The chain uses TRBV9 and TRBJ2-1; a weak D match, TRBD2 (7 bases). The CDR3 is 15 amino acids. Germline lookup yields CDR1 SGDLS and CDR2 YYNGEE. Trimming removed 0 bases at V and 7 bases at J, with 14 bases between.

CDR3 amino acids: CAWSRLTGLFVYSNQPQHF. In nucleotides, the CDR3 is TGTGCCTGGAGTAGACTGACAGGGCTATTCGTTTATAGCAATCAGCCCCAGCATTTT. This rearrangement joins TRBV30 to TRBJ1-5; 7 bases align to TRBD1. Germline loops: CDR1 GTSNPN, CDR2 SVGIG (reference sequence). This CDR3 is 19 amino acids long. The J segment lost 0 bases and the V segment lost 2 bases, leaving 16 bases of the junction unmatched.

V gene TRBV7-8 combines with J gene TRBJ1-2, with D uncertain. The CDR3 is made up of 15 amino acids. V was pared by 5 bases and J by 7 bases, with 20 bases between. Germline CDR1 SGHVS, CDR2 FQNEAQ. Here the CDR3 DNA reads TGTGCCAGCAGCCGAGAAGAAATCAGAGGCGGTGGCTACACCTTC. The encoded protein is CASSREEIRGGGYTF.